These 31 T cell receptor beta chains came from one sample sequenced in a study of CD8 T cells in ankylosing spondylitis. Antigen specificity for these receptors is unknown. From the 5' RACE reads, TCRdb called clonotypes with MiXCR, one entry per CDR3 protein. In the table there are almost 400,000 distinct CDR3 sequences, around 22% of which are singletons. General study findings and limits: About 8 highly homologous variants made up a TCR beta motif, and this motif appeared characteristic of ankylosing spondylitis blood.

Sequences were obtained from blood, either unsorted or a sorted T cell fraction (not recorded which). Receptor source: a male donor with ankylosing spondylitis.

The CDR3 region is CASSQEAGGQETQYF. CDR3 nucleotide sequence: TGCGCCAGCAGCCAAGAGGCGGGAGGCCAAGAGACCCAGTACTTC. This chain links TRBV4-1 with TRBJ2-5; 8 bases are a match to TRBD2. Germline V gives CDR1 MGHRA, CDR2 YSYEKL. J lost 1 base, V lost 0 bases, and 1 base had no gene match. The CDR3 totals 15 residues.

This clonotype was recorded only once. The CDR3 sequence: CSGLRAGEKPYNEQFF. The CDR3 region has the DNA TGCAGTGGCCTCCGAGCGGGAGAAAAACCCTACAATGAGCAGTTCTTC. The V call is TRBV20-1, the J call TRBJ2-1; TRBD2 matches at 8 bases. Germline trimming cut 7 bases from V and 2 bases from J; bases unmatched to any gene: 13. Germline CDR1 reads DFQATT; CDR2 reads SNEGSKA (reference sequence). The CDR3 loop spans 16 amino acids.

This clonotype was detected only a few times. For the CDR3, the DNA is TGTGCCAGCAGTTACTCGACATCGCTAGCGGGAGTCGACGAGCAGTTCTTC. This translates into CASSYSTSLAGVDEQFF. The rearrangement uses TRBV6-5 and TRBJ2-1; TRBD2 aligns across 10 bases. V shed 0 bases, J shed 10 bases, and the junction held 12 bases outside the gene matches. The CDR3 length is 17 residues. CDR1 is MNHEY, CDR2 SVGAGI, per germline.

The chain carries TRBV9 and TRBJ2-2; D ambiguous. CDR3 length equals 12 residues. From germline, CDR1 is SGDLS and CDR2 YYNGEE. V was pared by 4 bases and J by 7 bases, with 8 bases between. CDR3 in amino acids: CASSPPVGELFF. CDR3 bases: TGTGCCAGCAGCCCACCCGTCGGGGAGCTGTTTTTT.

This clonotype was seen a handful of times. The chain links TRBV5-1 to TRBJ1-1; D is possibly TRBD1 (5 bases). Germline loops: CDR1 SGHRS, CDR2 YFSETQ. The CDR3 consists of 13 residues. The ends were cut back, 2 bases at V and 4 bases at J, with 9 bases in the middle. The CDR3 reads CASSFETATEAFF. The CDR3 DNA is TGCGCCAGCAGCTTTGAGACAGCCACTGAAGCTTTCTTT.

The CDR3 bases are TGTGCCTGGAGCACAGGGTTGGAGACCCAGTACTTC. Translating it yields CAWSTGLETQYF. The gene calls are TRBV30 and TRBJ2-5, with D possibly being TRBD1 (6 bases). Germline V gene data show CDR1 as GTSNPN and CDR2 as SVGIG (reference sequence). Trimming cost V 3 bases and J 5 bases, with 10 bases left between them. The CDR3 spans 12 residues.

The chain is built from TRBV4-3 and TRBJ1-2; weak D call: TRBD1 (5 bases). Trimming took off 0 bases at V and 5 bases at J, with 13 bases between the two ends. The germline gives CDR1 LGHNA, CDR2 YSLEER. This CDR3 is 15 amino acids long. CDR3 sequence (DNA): TGCGCCAGCAGCCAAGATCTTGGGGGGGAGTATGGCTACACCTTC. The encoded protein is CASSQDLGGEYGYTF.

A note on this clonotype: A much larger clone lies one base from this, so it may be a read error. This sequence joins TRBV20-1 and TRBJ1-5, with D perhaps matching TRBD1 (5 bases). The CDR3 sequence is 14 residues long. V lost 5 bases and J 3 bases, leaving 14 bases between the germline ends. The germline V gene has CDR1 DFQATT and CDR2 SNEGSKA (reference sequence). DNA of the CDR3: TGCAGTGCTCAACCTCAGGGTCTCAATCAGCCCCAGCATTTT. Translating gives CSAQPQGLNQPQHF.

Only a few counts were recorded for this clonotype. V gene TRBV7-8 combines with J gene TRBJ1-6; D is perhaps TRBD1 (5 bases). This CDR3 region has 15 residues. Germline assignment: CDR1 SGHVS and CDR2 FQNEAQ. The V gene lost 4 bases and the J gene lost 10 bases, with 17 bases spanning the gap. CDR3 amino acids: CASSSERGVPSPLHF. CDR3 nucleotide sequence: TGTGCCAGCAGCTCCGAAAGGGGTGTACCGTCACCCCTCCACTTT.

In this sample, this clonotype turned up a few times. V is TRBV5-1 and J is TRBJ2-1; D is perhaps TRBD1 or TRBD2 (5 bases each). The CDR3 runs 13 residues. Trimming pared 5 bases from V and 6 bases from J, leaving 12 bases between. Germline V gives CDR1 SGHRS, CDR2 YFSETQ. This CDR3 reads CASSHGTINEQFF. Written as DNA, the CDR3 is TGCGCCAGCAGTCATGGGACGATCAATGAGCAGTTCTTC.

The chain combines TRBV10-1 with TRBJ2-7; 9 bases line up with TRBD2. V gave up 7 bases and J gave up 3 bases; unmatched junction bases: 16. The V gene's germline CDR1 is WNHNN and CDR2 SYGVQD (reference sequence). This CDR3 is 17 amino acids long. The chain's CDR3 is CASTASGNRPSSYEQYF. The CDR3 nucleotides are TGCGCCAGCACGGCTAGCGGGAACAGGCCGTCGAGCTACGAGCAGTACTTC.

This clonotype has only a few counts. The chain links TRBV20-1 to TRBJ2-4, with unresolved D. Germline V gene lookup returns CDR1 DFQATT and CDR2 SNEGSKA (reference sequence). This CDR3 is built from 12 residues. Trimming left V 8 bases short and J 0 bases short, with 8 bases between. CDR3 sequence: CSIELAKNIQYF. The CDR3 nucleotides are TGCAGTATAGAACTAGCCAAAAACATTCAGTACTTC.

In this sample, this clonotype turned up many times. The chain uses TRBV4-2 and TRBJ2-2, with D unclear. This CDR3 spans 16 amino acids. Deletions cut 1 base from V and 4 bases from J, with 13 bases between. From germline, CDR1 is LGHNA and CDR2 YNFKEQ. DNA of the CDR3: TGTGCCAGCAGCCAAGTTAATCCAGAGAGCACCGGGGAGCTGTTTTTT. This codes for CASSQVNPESTGELFF.

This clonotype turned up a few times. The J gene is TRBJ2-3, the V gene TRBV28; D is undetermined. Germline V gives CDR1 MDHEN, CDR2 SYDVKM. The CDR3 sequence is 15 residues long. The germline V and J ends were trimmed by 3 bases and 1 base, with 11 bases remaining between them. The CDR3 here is CASSFIQTRTDTQYF. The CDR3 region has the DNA TGTGCCAGCAGTTTTATCCAAACCCGCACAGATACGCAGTATTTT.

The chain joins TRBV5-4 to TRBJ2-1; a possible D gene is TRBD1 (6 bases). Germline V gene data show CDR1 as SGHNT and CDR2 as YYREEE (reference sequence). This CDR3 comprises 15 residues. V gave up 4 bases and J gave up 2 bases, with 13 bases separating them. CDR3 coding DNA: TGTGCCAGCAGCCGGAAGGACAGCCCCTACAATGAGCAGTTCTTC. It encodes CASSRKDSPYNEQFF.

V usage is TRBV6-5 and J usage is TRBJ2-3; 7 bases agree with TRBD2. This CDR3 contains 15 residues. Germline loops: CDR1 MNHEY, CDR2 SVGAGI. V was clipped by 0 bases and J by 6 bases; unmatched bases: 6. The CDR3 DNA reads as TGTGCCAGCAGTTACTCGTGGGCGGGAGCGGATACGCAGTATTTT. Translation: CASSYSWAGADTQYF.

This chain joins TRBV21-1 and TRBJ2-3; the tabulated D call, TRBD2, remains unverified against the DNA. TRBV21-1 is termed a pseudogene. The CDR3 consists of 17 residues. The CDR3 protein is CASSKALGLACTDTQYF. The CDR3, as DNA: TGTGCCAGCAGCAAAGCGCTAGGACTAGCGTGCACAGATACGCAGTATTTT.

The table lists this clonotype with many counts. The CDR3 loop reads CASSQAQGTDTQYF. CDR3 coding DNA: TGTGCCAGCAGCCAAGCGCAGGGCACAGATACGCAGTATTTT. J is TRBJ2-3 and V is TRBV3-1; D gene ambiguous. The CDR3 is 14 amino acids. The V end lost 1 base, the J end lost 1 base, and 6 bases lay between the germline ends. Germline CDR1 and CDR2: LGHDT and YNNKEL (reference sequence).

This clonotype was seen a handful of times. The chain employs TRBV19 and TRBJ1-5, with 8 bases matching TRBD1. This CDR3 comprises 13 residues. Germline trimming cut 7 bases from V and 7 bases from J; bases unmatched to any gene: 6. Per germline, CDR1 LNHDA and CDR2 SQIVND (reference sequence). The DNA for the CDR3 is TGTGCCAGTACGGACAGGGCAGAACAGCCCCAGCATTTT. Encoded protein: CASTDRAEQPQHF.

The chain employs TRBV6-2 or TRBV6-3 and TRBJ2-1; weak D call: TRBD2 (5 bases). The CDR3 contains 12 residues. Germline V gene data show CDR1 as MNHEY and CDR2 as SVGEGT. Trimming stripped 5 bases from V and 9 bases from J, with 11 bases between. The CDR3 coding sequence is TGTGCCAGCAGTCCCCTCGGACTTGAGCAGTTCTTC. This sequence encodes CASSPLGLEQFF.

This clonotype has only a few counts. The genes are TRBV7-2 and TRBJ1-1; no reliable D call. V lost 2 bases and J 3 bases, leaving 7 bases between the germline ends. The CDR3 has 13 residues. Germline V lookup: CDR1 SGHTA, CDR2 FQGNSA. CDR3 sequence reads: CASSLWLDTEAFF. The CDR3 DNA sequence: TGTGCCAGCAGCTTATGGTTGGACACTGAAGCTTTCTTT.

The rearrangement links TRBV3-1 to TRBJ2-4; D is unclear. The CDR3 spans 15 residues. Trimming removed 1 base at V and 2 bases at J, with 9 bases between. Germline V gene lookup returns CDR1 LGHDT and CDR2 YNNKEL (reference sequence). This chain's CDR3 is CASSQGGTSKNIQYF. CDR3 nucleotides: TGTGCCAGCAGCCAAGGGGGAACCTCCAAAAACATTCAGTACTTC.

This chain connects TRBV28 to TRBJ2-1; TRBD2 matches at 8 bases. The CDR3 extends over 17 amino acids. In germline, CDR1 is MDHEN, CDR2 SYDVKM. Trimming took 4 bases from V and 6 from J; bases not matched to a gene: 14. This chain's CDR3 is CASSSSAGTRSGNEQFF. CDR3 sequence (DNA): TGTGCCAGCAGTTCCTCCGCCGGGACTAGATCCGGCAATGAGCAGTTCTTC.

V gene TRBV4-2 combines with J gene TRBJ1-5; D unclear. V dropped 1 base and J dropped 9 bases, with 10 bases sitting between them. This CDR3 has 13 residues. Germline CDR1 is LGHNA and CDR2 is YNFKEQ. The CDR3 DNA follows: TGTGCCAGCAGCCAAGGCCGAGCCTCGCCCCAGCATTTT. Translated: CASSQGRASPQHF.

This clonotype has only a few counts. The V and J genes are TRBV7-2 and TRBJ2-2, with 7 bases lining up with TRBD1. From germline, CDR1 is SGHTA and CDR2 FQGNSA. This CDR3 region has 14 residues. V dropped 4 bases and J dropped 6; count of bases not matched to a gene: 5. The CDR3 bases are TGTGCCAGCAGCTCACCCGGGACAGCCGGGGAGCTGTTTTTT. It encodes CASSSPGTAGELFF.

CDR3 amino acids: CASSFQQGASHEQYF. CDR3 DNA sequence: TGTGCCAGCAGCTTCCAACAGGGGGCGTCTCACGAGCAGTACTTC. The gene calls are TRBV7-2 and TRBJ2-7, with 9 bases lining up with TRBD1. The length of the CDR3 is 15 residues. V was clipped by 3 bases and J by 5 bases; unmatched bases: 8. In germline, CDR1 is SGHTA, CDR2 FQGNSA.

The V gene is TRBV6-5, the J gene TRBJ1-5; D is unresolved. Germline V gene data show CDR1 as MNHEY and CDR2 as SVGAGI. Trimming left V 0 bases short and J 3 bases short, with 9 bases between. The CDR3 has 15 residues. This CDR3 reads CASSYSASNNQPQHF. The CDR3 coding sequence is TGTGCCAGCAGTTACTCTGCCAGTAACAATCAGCCCCAGCATTTT.

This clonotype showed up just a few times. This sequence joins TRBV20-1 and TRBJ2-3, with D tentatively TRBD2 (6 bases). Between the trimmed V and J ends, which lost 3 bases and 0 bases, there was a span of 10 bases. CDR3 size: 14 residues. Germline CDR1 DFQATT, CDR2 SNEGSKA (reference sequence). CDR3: CSASLAWSTDTQYF. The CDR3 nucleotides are TGCAGTGCTAGCCTAGCGTGGAGCACAGATACGCAGTATTTT.

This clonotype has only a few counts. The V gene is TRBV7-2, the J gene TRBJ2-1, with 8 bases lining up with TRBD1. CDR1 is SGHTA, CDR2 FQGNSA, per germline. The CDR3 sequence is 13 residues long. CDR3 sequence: CASRDRGSNEQFF. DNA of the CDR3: TGTGCATCACGAGACAGGGGTTCCAATGAGCAGTTCTTC. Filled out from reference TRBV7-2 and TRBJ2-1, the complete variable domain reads GAGVSQSPSNKVTEKGKDVELRCDPISGHTALYWYRQSLGQGLEFLIYFQGNSAPDKSGLPSDRFSAERTGGSVSTLTIQRTQQEDSAVYLCASRDRGSNEQFFGPGTRLTVL.

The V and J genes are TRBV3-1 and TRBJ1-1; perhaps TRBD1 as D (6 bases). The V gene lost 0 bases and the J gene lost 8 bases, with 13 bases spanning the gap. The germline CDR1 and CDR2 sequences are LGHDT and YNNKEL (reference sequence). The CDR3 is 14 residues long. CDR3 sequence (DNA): TGTGCCAGCAGCCAAGATCTTACAGGGAGGGAAGCTTTCTTT. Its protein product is CASSQDLTGREAFF. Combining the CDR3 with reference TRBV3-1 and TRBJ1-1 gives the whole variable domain DTAVSQTPKYLVTQMGNDKSIKCEQNLGHDTMYWYKQDSKKFLKIMFSYNNKELIINETVPNRFSPKSPDKAHLNLHINSLELGDSAVYFCASSQDLTGREAFFGQGTRLTVV.

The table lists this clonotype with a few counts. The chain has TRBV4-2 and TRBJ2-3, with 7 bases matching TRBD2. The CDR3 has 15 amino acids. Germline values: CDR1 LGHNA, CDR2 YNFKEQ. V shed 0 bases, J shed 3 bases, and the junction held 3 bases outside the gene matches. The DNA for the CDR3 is TGTGCCAGCAGCCAAGATGGGAGGGTGACAGATACGCAGTATTTT. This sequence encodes CASSQDGRVTDTQYF.